This T cell receptor beta chain is from a study of blood T cell repertoires in COVID-19. Sequencing was performed with immunoSEQ multiplex PCR; in TCRdb, only in-frame clones are kept and a portion is missing. Of some 82,000 clones in the sample, about 76% were seen once. This clone was seen a few times. The J segment lost 4 bases and the V segment lost 0 bases, leaving 2 bases of the junction unmatched. Germline-derived CDR1 and CDR2 are SGHRS and YFSETQ. The CDR3 extends over 14 amino acids. The sequence was obtained from an elderly man with acute or convalescent COVID-19. V usage is TRBV5-1 and J usage is TRBJ1-1; 8 bases map to TRBD1. Specimen: peripheral blood. CDR3 nucleotide sequence: TGCGCCAGCAGCTTGGCGACAGGGGCCACTGAAGCTTTCTTT. This sequence encodes CASSLATGATEAFF.